Following are 31 T cell receptor beta chains from one sample sequenced in a study of shared clonotypes between healthy human individuals. Profiling relied on immunoSEQ multiplex PCR, and the TCRdb table lists in-frame clones only, not all of them. The sample comprises about 2 million clones, 85% to 95% of which are singletons, and 0.13% rests with the top ten. Source material: naive CD4+ T cells sorted from blood. Stated subset: CD45RA+ positively selected. The receptors were gathered from a man aged 18 to 29 in good health.

Here the CDR3 reads CASSTGINNSPLHF. The CDR3 region has the DNA TGTGCCAGCAGCACAGGGATTAATAATTCACCCCTCCACTTT. V and J are TRBV9 and TRBJ1-6, with D possibly being TRBD1 (6 bases). Trimming stripped 4 bases from V and 5 bases from J, with 10 bases between. This CDR3 has 14 amino acids. Germline V gene lookup returns CDR1 SGDLS and CDR2 YYNGEE.

This chain links TRBV30 with TRBJ2-1; perhaps TRBD2 as D (5 bases). Germline CDR1 GTSNPN, CDR2 SVGIG (reference sequence). V lost 0 bases and J lost 8, with 14 bases in between. This CDR3 is 14 amino acids long. CDR3 sequence (DNA): TGTGCCTGGAGTGTTTCCCTCGGGATCTATGAGCAGTTCTTC. Translation: CAWSVSLGIYEQFF.

In this sample, this clone turned up once. The chain links TRBV19 to TRBJ2-1; the D gene is possibly TRBD2 (5 bases). Germline assignment: CDR1 LNHDA and CDR2 SQIVND (reference sequence). V lost 2 bases, J lost 9 bases, and 8 bases lay in between. The CDR3 is 12 residues long. The DNA for the CDR3 is TGTGCCAGTAGTATAACGGGGTCTGAGCAGTTCTTC. Its translation: CASSITGSEQFF.

This chain joins TRBV18 and TRBJ2-1; a weak D match, TRBD1 (5 bases). Germline lookup yields CDR1 KGHSH and CDR2 LQKENI. CDR3 length: 15 amino acids. The V gene lost 2 bases and the J gene lost 3 bases, with 11 bases spanning the gap. This CDR3 is CASSPRAGNYNEQFF. The CDR3 nucleotides are TGTGCCAGCTCACCAAGGGCAGGGAACTACAATGAGCAGTTCTTC.

In its sample, this clone was seen a few times. This sequence joins TRBV6-5 and TRBJ2-1; D unclear. Germline lookup yields CDR1 MNHEY and CDR2 SVGAGI. The CDR3 contains 15 residues. V lost 2 bases, J lost 0 bases, and 8 bases lay in between. The CDR3 DNA follows: TGTGCCAGCAGTTACGACTGGAGCTCCTACAATGAGCAGTTCTTC. Protein product: CASSYDWSSYNEQFF.

The rearrangement joins TRBV29-1 to TRBJ2-7; D ambiguous. This CDR3 has 12 amino acids. Trimming left V 4 bases short and J 4 bases short, with 11 bases between. Per germline, CDR1 SQVTM and CDR2 ANQGSEA. Here the CDR3 reads CSVAPGPYEQYF. CDR3 nucleotides: TGCAGCGTTGCGCCAGGACCGTACGAGCAGTACTTC.

The chain employs TRBV5-1 and TRBJ2-5, with 11 bases identical to TRBD2. The germline V gene has CDR1 SGHRS and CDR2 YFSETQ. Trimming took 7 bases from V and 2 from J; bases not matched to a gene: 7. The length of the CDR3 is 15 residues. This CDR3 is CASGDTSGGQETQYF. CDR3 coding DNA: TGCGCCAGCGGAGATACTAGCGGGGGTCAAGAGACCCAGTACTTC.

The chain links TRBV21-1 to TRBJ2-7; TRBD1 is taken as the D call from the table, unchecked against the DNA. TRBV21-1 counts as a pseudogene. The CDR3 runs to 16 residues. CDR3 region: CAILQRTGERAYEQYF. In DNA, the CDR3 is TGTGCCATCTTACAGCGGACAGGGGAGAGAGCCTACGAGCAGTACTTC.

In DNA, the CDR3 is TGTGCCATCAGGGACCAAGTACAGAGCCCGAAGACAGATACGCAGTATTTT. This sequence encodes CAIRDQVQSPKTDTQYF. The chain couples TRBV10-3 to TRBJ2-3; no reliable D call. Germline loops: CDR1 ENHRY, CDR2 SYGVKD. The CDR3 is made up of 17 amino acids. The V end was cut by 6 bases, the J end by 3 bases, with 22 bases between.

The chain links TRBV5-1 to TRBJ1-5; D is ambiguous. Between the trimmed V and J ends, which lost 0 bases and 4 bases, there was a span of 5 bases. The germline V gene encodes CDR1 SGHRS and CDR2 YFSETQ. The CDR3 length is 13 residues. This CDR3 reads CASSLDYNQPQHF. CDR3 nucleotides: TGCGCCAGCAGCTTGGATTATAATCAGCCCCAGCATTTT.

The chain has TRBV15 and TRBJ2-1, with D perhaps TRBD1 (5 bases). This CDR3 is 15 amino acids long. Germline V gives CDR1 LNHNV, CDR2 YYDKDF (reference sequence). The V gene lost 3 bases and the J gene lost 1 base, with 10 bases spanning the gap. CDR3: CATSSRTGSYNEQFF. The DNA of the CDR3 is TGTGCCACCAGCAGTAGAACAGGTTCCTACAATGAGCAGTTCTTC.

J is TRBJ2-5 and V is TRBV2; 10 positions match TRBD2. CDR3 length: 15 residues. The J segment lost 4 bases and the V segment lost 7 bases, leaving 9 bases of the junction unmatched. Germline CDR1 and CDR2: SNHLY and FYNNEI. The CDR3: CASTLSGGAGETQYF. Here the CDR3 DNA reads TGTGCCAGCACCCTAAGCGGGGGGGCAGGAGAGACCCAGTACTTC.

As concerns this clone: A read error may explain this, as a much larger clone is one base away. V gene TRBV5-1 combines with J gene TRBJ1-1, with TRBD1 matching over 11 bases. This CDR3 has 15 amino acids. J was trimmed by 4 bases and V by 0 bases; bases with no gene match: 2. CDR1 SGHRS and CDR2 YFSETQ come from the germline V gene. CDR3 sequence: CASSLEGTGGTEAFF. In nucleotides, the CDR3 is TGCGCCAGCAGCTTGGAAGGGACAGGGGGCACTGAAGCTTTCTTT.

This chain links TRBV4-1 with TRBJ1-5, with D unresolved. The V gene lost 4 bases and the J gene lost 1 base, with 8 bases spanning the gap. Germline CDR1 reads MGHRA; CDR2 reads YSYEKL. The CDR3 is 14 amino acids. The CDR3: CASSPIDSNQPQHF. The DNA of the CDR3 is TGCGCCAGCAGCCCAATAGACAGCAATCAGCCCCAGCATTTT.

As concerns this clone: A much larger clone sits a single nucleotide away, making a read error possible. V gene TRBV7-6 combines with J gene TRBJ1-1; TRBD1 matches at 9 bases. The CDR3 sequence is 13 residues long. The germline V gene encodes CDR1 SGHVS and CDR2 FNYEAQ. V shed 5 bases and J 3 bases; nucleotides not matched to a gene: 1. The CDR3 DNA reads TGTGCCAGCAGCCGGACAGGGGACACTGAAGCTTTCTTT. Translation gives CASSRTGDTEAFF.

The chain recombines TRBV18 with TRBJ2-3; D not resolved. The CDR3 is made up of 12 amino acids. The V gene's germline CDR1 is KGHSH and CDR2 LQKENI. V shed 4 bases and J shed 6 bases, with 8 bases lying between them. CDR3 coding DNA: TGTGCCAGCTCACAGCTGCGGGATACGCAGTATTTT. Protein: CASSQLRDTQYF.

The chain links TRBV5-1 to TRBJ2-6; D might be TRBD1 or TRBD2, each matching 5 bases. The V gene's germline CDR1 is SGHRS and CDR2 YFSETQ. The CDR3 is made up of 17 amino acids. Trimming removed 2 bases from V and 3 bases from J, with 15 bases in between. The CDR3 sequence is CASSLEGPRVGANVLTF. The DNA for the CDR3 is TGCGCCAGCAGCTTAGAGGGGCCTAGGGTTGGGGCCAACGTCCTGACTTTC.

V and J are TRBV15 and TRBJ2-7; 7 bases are a match to TRBD1. After removal of 0 bases from V and 2 bases from J, the junction contained 4 bases not matched to a gene. The CDR3 covers 15 residues. Per the germline V gene, CDR1 is LNHNV and CDR2 is YYDKDF (reference sequence). CDR3 sequence: CATSRDAGGPYEQYF. CDR3 DNA: TGTGCCACCAGCAGAGATGCAGGGGGTCCCTACGAGCAGTACTTC.

This clone was detected once. The J gene is TRBJ1-3, the V gene TRBV10-3, with TRBD1 matching over 7 bases. The CDR3 covers 12 residues. V was pared by 10 bases and J by 4 bases, with 4 bases of the junction left unmatched. Germline CDR1 and CDR2: ENHRY and SYGVKD. CDR3 region: CANRGSGNTIYF. The CDR3 DNA follows: TGTGCCAACAGGGGCTCAGGAAACACCATATATTTT.

The chain links TRBV12-5 to TRBJ1-4, with 7 bases lining up with TRBD1. CDR1 is LGHNT and CDR2 is FRNRAP in the germline V gene. V shed 1 base, J shed 6 bases, and the junction held 5 bases outside the gene matches. This CDR3 spans 15 amino acids. Here the CDR3 reads CASGLGQGRDEKLFF. Here the CDR3 DNA reads TGTGCTAGTGGTTTGGGACAGGGTCGAGATGAAAAACTGTTTTTT.

The chain couples TRBV5-8 to TRBJ1-6; D remains ambiguous. The CDR3 covers 14 residues. Per the germline V gene, CDR1 is SGHTS and CDR2 is YDEGEE. V lost 0 bases to trimming and J lost 6 bases, with 7 bases between them. The CDR3 is CASSLALANSPLHF. As DNA, the CDR3 is TGTGCCAGCAGCTTGGCCTTGGCTAATTCACCCCTCCACTTT.

CDR3 nucleotides: TGTGCCACCGCCGGACAGGGGTATTCACCCCTCCACTTT. This gives the protein CATAGQGYSPLHF. The rearrangement links TRBV10-3 to TRBJ1-6; 9 positions match TRBD1. The CDR3 contains 13 residues. In germline, CDR1 is ENHRY, CDR2 SYGVKD. Trimming removed 10 bases from V and 8 bases from J; junction bases left unmatched: 6.

There are a few counts of this clone. The rearrangement links TRBV4-1 to TRBJ2-7, with 8 bases matching TRBD1. Germline V gives CDR1 MGHRA, CDR2 YSYEKL. V shed 5 bases and J 7 bases; nucleotides not matched to a gene: 13. The CDR3 covers 15 residues. CDR3 DNA sequence: TGCGCCAGCAGCTCCCGGACAGGGCGGACTTGGGAGCAGTACTTC. Protein product: CASSSRTGRTWEQYF.

This clone was counted only a few times. The rearrangement uses TRBV19 and TRBJ1-5; D unresolved. Germline values: CDR1 LNHDA, CDR2 SQIVND (reference sequence). V lost 5 bases and J lost 3, with 14 bases in between. The CDR3 has 15 residues. The CDR3 region is CASSWLISNNQPQHF. In DNA form, the CDR3 reads TGTGCCAGTAGTTGGCTGATAAGTAACAATCAGCCCCAGCATTTT.

The J gene is TRBJ1-5, the V gene TRBV28; 8 positions agree with TRBD1. V shed 7 bases, J shed 0 bases, and the junction held 14 bases outside the gene matches. CDR3 length: 18 amino acids. Germline loops: CDR1 MDHEN, CDR2 SYDVKM. CDR3 DNA: TGTGCCAGCATTCCCGACAGGGGACCCTATTATAGCAATCAGCCCCAGCATTTT. Residues: CASIPDRGPYYSNQPQHF.

For this clone: Other DNA sequences in this specimen translate into the identical CDR3. The chain joins TRBV6-6 to TRBJ1-2; D gene ambiguous. The CDR3 is 13 residues long. CDR1 is MNHNY and CDR2 is SVGAGI in the germline V gene (reference sequence). The germline V and J ends were trimmed by 6 bases and 0 bases, with 8 bases remaining between them. CDR3 protein: CASSPAANYGYTF. The CDR3 DNA is TGTGCCAGCAGCCCCGCAGCTAACTATGGCTACACCTTC.

This sequence joins TRBV6-6 and TRBJ2-7; no firm D call. The V gene lost 0 bases and the J gene lost 2 bases, with 11 bases spanning the gap. CDR1 and CDR2 from the germline V gene are MNHNY and SVGAGI (reference sequence). This CDR3 is 15 amino acids long. The CDR3 protein is CASSYSTLYPYEQYF. The CDR3 region has the DNA TGTGCCAGCAGTTACTCCACCCTGTACCCCTACGAGCAGTACTTC.

This clone has only one observation. The V call is TRBV6-1, the J call TRBJ1-6; D might be TRBD1 (6 bases). Germline V gene sequence: CDR1 MNHNS, CDR2 SASEGT. Trimming took off 6 bases at V and 10 bases at J, with 16 bases between the two ends. The CDR3 covers 14 residues. The CDR3 sequence: CASRAGVGSSPLHF. The CDR3 DNA follows: TGTGCCAGCAGGGCAGGGGTGGGGAGCTCACCCCTCCACTTT.

This chain links TRBV11-2 with TRBJ2-4; 7 bases line up with TRBD2. The CDR3 extends over 17 amino acids. The trim removed 0 bases at V and 0 bases at J, leaving 5 bases unmatched. Looked up from germline, CDR1 is SGHAT and CDR2 is FQNNGV. The CDR3 DNA is TGTGCCAGCAGCTTAGACGTCTTAGCGGGAGCCAAAAACATTCAGTACTTC. Translating it yields CASSLDVLAGAKNIQYF. The full variable domain, its missing parts supplied by reference TRBV11-2 and TRBJ2-4, is EAGVAQSPRYKIIEKRQSVAFWCNPISGHATLYWYQQILGQGPKLLIQFQNNGVVDDSQLPKDRFSAERLKGVDSTLKIQPAKLEDSAVYLCASSLDVLAGAKNIQYFGAGTRLSVL.

The chain employs TRBV6-6 and TRBJ1-2, with D possibly being TRBD1 (5 bases). CDR3 length: 15 residues. In germline, CDR1 is MNHNY, CDR2 SVGAGI (reference sequence). Trimming left V 6 bases short and J 3 bases short, with 17 bases between. The CDR3 region is CASRMVQAGDYGYTF. CDR3 coding DNA: TGTGCCAGCAGGATGGTACAGGCTGGAGACTATGGCTACACCTTC.

The rearrangement links TRBV6-5 to TRBJ2-7, with 8 positions matching TRBD2. V lost 2 bases to trimming and J lost 4 bases; unmatched junction nucleotides: 7. The germline CDR1 and CDR2 sequences are MNHEY and SVGAGI. The CDR3 extends over 15 amino acids. CDR3 region: CASSYGREGLYEQYF. Here the CDR3 DNA reads TGTGCCAGCAGTTACGGCCGGGAGGGCCTGTACGAGCAGTACTTC.